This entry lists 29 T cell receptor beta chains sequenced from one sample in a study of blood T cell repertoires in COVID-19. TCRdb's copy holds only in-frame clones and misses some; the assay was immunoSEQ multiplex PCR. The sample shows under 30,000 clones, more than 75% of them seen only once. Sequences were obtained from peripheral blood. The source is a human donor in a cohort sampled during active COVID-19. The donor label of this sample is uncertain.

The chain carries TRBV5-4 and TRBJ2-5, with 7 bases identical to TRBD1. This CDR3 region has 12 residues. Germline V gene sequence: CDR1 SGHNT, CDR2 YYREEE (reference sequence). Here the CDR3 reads CVWTGYQETQYF. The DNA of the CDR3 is TGTGTTTGGACAGGATACCAAGAGACCCAGTACTTC.

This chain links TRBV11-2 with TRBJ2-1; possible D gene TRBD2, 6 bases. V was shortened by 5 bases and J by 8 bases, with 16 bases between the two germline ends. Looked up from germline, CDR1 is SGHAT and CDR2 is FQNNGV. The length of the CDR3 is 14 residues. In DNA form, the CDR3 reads TGTGCCAGCAGCCCGCCCGGGAGTAGCGATGAGCAGTTCTTC. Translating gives CASSPPGSSDEQFF.

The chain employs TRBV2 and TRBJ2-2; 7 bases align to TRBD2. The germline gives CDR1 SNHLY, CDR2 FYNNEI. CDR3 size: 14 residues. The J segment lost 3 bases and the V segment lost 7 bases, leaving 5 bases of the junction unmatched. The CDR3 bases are TGTGCCAGCACGGGCGGGAGTGACACCGGGGAGCTGTTTTTT. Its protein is CASTGGSDTGELFF.

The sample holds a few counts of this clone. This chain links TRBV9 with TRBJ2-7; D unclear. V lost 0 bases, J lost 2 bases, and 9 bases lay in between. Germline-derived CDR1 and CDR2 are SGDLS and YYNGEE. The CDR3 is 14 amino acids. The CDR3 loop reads CASSVEAGTYEQYF. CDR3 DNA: TGTGCCAGCAGCGTAGAGGCAGGCACCTACGAGCAGTACTTC.

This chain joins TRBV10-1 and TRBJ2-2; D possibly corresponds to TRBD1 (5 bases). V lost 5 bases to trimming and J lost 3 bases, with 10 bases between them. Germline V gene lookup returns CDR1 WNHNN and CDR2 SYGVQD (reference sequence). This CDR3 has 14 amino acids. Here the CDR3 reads CASSRRVDTGELFF. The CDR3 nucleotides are TGCGCCAGCAGTCGCAGGGTCGACACCGGGGAGCTGTTTTTT.

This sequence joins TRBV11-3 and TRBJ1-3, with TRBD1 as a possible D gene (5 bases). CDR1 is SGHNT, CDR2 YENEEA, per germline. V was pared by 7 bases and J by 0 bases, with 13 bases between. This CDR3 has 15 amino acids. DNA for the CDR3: TGTGCCAGCATCGTCGTCGGGGGCTCTGGAAACACCATATATTTT. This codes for CASIVVGGSGNTIYF.

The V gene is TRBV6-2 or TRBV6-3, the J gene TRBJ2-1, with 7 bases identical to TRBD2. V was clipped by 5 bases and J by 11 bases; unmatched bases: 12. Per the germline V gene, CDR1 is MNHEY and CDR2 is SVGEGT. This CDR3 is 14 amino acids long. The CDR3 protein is CASSPSSGASKQFF. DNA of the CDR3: TGTGCCAGCAGTCCGTCTAGCGGAGCGAGTAAGCAGTTCTTC.

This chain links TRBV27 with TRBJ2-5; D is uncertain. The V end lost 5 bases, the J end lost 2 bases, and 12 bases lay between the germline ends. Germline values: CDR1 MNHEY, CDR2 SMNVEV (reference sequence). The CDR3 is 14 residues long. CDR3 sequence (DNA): TGTGCCAGCAGTCCCTCCCTAATACAAGAGACCCAGTACTTC. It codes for CASSPSLIQETQYF.

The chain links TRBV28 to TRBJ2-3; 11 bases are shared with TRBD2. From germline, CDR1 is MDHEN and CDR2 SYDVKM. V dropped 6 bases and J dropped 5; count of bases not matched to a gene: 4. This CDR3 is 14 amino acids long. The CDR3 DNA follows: TGTGCCAGCAGCACTAGCGGGAGACTAGATACGCAGTATTTT. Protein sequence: CASSTSGRLDTQYF. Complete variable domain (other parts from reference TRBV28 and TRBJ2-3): DVKVTQSSRYLVKRTGEKVFLECVQDMDHENMFWYRQDPGLGLRLIYFSYDVKMKEKGDIPEGYSVSREKKERFSLILESASTNQTSMYLCASSTSGRLDTQYFGPGTRLTVL.

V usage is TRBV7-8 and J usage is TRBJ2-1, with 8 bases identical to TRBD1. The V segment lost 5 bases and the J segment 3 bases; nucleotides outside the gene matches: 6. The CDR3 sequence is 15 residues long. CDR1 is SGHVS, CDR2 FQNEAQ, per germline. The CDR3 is CASSKPGQDYNEQFF. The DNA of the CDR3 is TGTGCCAGCAGCAAACCGGGACAGGACTACAATGAGCAGTTCTTC.

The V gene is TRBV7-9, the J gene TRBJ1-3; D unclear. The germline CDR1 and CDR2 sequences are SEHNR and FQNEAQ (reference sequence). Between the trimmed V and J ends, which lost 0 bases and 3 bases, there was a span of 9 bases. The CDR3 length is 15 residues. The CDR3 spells CASSLAGGRGNTIYF. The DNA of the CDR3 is TGTGCCAGCAGCTTAGCGGGTGGGCGTGGAAACACCATATATTTT. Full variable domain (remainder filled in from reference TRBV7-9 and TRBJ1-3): DTGVSQNPRHKITKRGQNVTFRCDPISEHNRLYWYRQTLGQGPEFLTYFQNEAQLEKSRLLSDRFSAERPKGSFSTLEIQRTEQGDSAMYLCASSLAGGRGNTIYFGEGSWLTVV.

CDR3 residues: CSAAQGAYGYTF. In DNA form, the CDR3 reads TGCAGCGCTGCCCAGGGGGCCTATGGCTACACCTTC. V is TRBV29-1 and J is TRBJ1-2; 8 positions match TRBD1. CDR1 SQVTM and CDR2 ANQGSEA come from the germline V gene. The CDR3 loop spans 12 amino acids. V gave up 7 bases and J gave up 4 bases; unmatched junction bases: 5.

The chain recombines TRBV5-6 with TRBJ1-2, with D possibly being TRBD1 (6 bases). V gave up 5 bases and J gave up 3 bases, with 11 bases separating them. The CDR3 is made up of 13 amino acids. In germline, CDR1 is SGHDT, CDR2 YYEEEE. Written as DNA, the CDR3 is TGTGCCAGCAGGAGGGGACAAGACTATGGCTACACCTTC. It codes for CASRRGQDYGYTF.

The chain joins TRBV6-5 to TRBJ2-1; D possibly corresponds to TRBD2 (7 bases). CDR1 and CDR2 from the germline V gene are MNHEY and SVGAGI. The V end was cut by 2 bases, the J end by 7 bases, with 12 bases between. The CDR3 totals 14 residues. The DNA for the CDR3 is TGTGCCAGCAGTTACCAGGCGGGGGCGAATGAGCAGTTCTTC. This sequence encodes CASSYQAGANEQFF.

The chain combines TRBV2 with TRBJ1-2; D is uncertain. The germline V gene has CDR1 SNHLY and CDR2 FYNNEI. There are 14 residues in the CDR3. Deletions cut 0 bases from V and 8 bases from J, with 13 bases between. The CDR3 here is CASSEAGAAGGYTF. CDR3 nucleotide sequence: TGTGCCAGCAGTGAAGCCGGAGCAGCCGGGGGCTACACCTTC. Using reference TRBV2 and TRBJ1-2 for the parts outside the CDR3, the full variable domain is EPEVTQTPSHQVTQMGQEVILRCVPISNHLYFYWYRQILGQKVEFLVSFYNNEISEKSEIFDDQFSVERPDGSNFTLKIRSTKLEDSAMYFCASSEAGAAGGYTFGSGTRLTVV.

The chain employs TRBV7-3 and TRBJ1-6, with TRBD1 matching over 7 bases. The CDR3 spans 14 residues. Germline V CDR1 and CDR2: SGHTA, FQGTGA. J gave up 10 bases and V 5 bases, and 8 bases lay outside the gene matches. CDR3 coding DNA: TGTGCCAGCAGCCCCAGAGGGGGCGGGTCACCCCTCCACTTT. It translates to CASSPRGGGSPLHF.

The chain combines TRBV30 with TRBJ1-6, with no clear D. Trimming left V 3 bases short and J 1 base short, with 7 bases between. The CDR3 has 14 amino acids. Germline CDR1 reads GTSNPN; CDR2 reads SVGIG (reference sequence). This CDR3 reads CAWRRISYNSPLHF. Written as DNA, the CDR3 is TGTGCCTGGAGGCGAATTTCCTATAATTCACCCCTCCACTTT.

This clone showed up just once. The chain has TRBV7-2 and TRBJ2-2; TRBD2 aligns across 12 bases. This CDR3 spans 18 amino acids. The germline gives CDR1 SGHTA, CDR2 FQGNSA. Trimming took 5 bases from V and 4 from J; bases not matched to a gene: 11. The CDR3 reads CASSPTIRLAGATGELFF. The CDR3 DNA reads TGTGCCAGCAGCCCTACTATAAGACTAGCGGGAGCCACCGGGGAGCTGTTTTTT.

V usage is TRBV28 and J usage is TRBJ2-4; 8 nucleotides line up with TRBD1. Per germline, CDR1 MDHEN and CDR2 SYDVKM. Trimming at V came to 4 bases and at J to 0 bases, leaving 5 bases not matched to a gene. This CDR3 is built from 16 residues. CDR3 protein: CASSSTGGLAKNIQYF. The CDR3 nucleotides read TGTGCCAGCAGTTCTACAGGGGGACTAGCCAAAAACATTCAGTACTTC.

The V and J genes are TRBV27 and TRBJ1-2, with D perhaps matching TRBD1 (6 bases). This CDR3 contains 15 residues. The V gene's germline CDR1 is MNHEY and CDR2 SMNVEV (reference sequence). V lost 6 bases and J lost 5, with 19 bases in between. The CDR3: CASRGGVLSGYGYTF. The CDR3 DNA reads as TGTGCCAGCAGAGGGGGGGTACTATCCGGTTATGGCTACACCTTC.

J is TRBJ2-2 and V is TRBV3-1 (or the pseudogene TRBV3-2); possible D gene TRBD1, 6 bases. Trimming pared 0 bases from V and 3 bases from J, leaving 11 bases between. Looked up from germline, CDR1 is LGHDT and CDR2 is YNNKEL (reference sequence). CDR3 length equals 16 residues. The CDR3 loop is CASSQDWAGDTGELFF. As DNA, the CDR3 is TGTGCCAGCAGCCAAGATTGGGCAGGGGACACCGGGGAGCTGTTTTTT.

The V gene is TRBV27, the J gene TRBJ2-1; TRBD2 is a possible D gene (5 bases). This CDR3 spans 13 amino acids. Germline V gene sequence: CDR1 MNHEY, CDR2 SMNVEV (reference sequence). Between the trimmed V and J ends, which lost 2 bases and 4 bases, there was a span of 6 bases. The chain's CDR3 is CASSLEGYNEQFF. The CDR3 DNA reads TGTGCCAGCAGTTTAGAGGGTTACAATGAGCAGTTCTTC.

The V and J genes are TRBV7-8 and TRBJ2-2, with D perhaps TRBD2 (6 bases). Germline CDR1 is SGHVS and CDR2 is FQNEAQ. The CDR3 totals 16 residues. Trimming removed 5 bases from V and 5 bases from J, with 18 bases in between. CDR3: CASSPGGRIETGELFF. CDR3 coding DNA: TGTGCCAGCAGCCCCGGGGGTAGGATAGAAACCGGGGAGCTGTTTTTT.

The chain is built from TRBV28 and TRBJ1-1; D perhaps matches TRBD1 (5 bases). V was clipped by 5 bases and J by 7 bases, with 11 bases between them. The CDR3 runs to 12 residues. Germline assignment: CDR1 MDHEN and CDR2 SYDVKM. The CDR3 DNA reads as TGTGCCAGCAGTACTGGGAGGGGTGAAGCTTTCTTT. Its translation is CASSTGRGEAFF.

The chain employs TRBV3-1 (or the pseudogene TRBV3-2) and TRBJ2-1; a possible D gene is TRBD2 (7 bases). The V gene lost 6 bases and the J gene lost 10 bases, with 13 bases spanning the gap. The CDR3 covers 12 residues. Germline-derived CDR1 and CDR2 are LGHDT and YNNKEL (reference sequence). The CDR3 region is CASRGGASEQFF. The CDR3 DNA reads TGTGCCAGCAGGGGGGGGGCCAGCGAGCAGTTCTTC.

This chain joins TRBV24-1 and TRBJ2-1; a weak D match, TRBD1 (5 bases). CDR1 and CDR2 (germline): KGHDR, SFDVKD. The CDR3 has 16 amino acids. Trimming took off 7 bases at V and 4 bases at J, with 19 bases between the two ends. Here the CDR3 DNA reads TGTGCCACCAGCCCGAAGGAGACAGCGTCATACAATGAGCAGTTCTTC. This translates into CATSPKETASYNEQFF.

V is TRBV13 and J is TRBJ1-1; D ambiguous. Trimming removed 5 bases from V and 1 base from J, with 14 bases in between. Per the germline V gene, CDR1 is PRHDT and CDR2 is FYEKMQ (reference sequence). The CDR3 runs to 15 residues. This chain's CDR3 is CASSPPGSGNTEAFF. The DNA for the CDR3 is TGTGCCAGCAGCCCCCCCGGGTCTGGGAACACTGAAGCTTTCTTT.

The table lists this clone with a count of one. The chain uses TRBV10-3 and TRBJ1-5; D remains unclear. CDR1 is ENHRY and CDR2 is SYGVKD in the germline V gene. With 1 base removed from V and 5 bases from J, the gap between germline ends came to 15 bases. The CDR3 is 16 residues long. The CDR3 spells CAISELLGSGDQPQHF. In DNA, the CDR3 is TGTGCCATCAGTGAGTTATTGGGTTCAGGCGATCAGCCCCAGCATTTT.

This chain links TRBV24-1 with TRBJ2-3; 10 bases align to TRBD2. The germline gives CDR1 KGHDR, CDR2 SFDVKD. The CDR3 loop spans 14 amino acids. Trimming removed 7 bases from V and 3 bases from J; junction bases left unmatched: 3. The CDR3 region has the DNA TGTGCCACCAGGACTAGCGGGCAAACAGATACGCAGTATTTT. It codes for CATRTSGQTDTQYF.